Listed below are T cell receptor beta chains from one sample, sequenced in a study of T-cell reconstitution after alpha-beta-depleted transplantation in children. From the PCR reads, TCRdb called clonotypes with MiXCR, one entry per CDR3 protein. The data contain just over 950,000 distinct CDR3 sequences, roughly 29% of them seen just once; the ten biggest clones take up roughly 27%. Sequenced material: PBMCs, mostly from graft donor cells, taken 360 days after TCRalphabeta/CD19-depleted stem cell transplant. Every receptor here comes from a boy younger than two who had a stem cell transplant for SCID, so the T cells may come from the graft donor. The CDR3 runs from the conserved cysteine through the conserved F or W. The D gene is left open where the match is weak. The size of a clone is reported for some rows only, either as once, few or many, or as a class for expanded clones.

j_call: TRBJ2-2; d_call: .; clone_size: few; v_call: TRBV12-3/TRBV12-4; cdr3_nt: TGTGCCAGCAGCCCCGGCAGGGGCCTAACCGGGGAGCTGTTTTTT; cdr3_aa: CASSPGRGLTGELFF
j_call: TRBJ2-3; d_call: .; clone_size: .; v_call: TRBV7-8; cdr3_nt: TGTGCCAGCAGCTTAGACGGGACTCCCTCAGATACGCAGTATTTT; cdr3_aa: CASSLDGTPSDTQYF
j_call: TRBJ2-7; d_call: .; clone_size: many; v_call: TRBV2; cdr3_nt: TGTGCCAGCAGTACATCGCCCTACGAGCAGTACTTC; cdr3_aa: CASSTSPYEQYF
j_call: TRBJ2-1; d_call: .; clone_size: few; v_call: TRBV11-2; cdr3_nt: TGTGCCAGCAGCACCTTCAACCGACAGTTGAGCTCCTACAATGAGCAGTTCTTC; cdr3_aa: CASSTFNRQLSSYNEQFF
j_call: TRBJ2-7; d_call: TRBD2; clone_size: few; v_call: TRBV28; cdr3_nt: TGTGCCAGCAGCCAAGTTAGCGGGGGGGGACTCGAGCAGTACTTC; cdr3_aa: CASSQVSGGGLEQYF
j_call: TRBJ2-1; d_call: TRBD1; clone_size: few; v_call: TRBV5-6; cdr3_nt: TGTGCCAGCGAGGTAACAGGGGATTACAATGAGCAGTTCTTC; cdr3_aa: CASEVTGDYNEQFF
j_call: TRBJ2-1; d_call: .; clone_size: .; v_call: TRBV4-2; cdr3_nt: TGTGCCAGCAGCCAAGATCGAAGACAGGACTACAATGAGCAGTTCTTC; cdr3_aa: CASSQDRRQDYNEQFF
j_call: TRBJ2-5; d_call: TRBD1; clone_size: few; v_call: TRBV10-3; cdr3_nt: TGTGCCATCGGACCCGGACAGGGGAAAGCGGAGACCCAGTACTTC; cdr3_aa: CAIGPGQGKAETQYF
j_call: TRBJ2-5; d_call: TRBD2; clone_size: few; v_call: TRBV5-1; cdr3_nt: TGCGCCAGCAGCTTGATGACTAGCGGGGGAGAAGAGACCCAGTACTTC; cdr3_aa: CASSLMTSGGEETQYF
j_call: TRBJ2-3; d_call: .; clone_size: few; v_call: TRBV6-2/TRBV6-3; cdr3_nt: TGTGCCAGCAGTCCAAATTACAGACCTAGCACAGATACGCAGTATTTT; cdr3_aa: CASSPNYRPSTDTQYF
j_call: TRBJ1-3; d_call: .; clone_size: .; v_call: TRBV28; cdr3_nt: TGTGCCAGCAGTTCCGCTCGAAAAATTGGAAACACCATATATTTT; cdr3_aa: CASSSARKIGNTIYF
j_call: TRBJ1-1; d_call: .; clone_size: many; v_call: TRBV6-5; cdr3_nt: TGTGCCAGCAGTCGAGGGACCGCCGACACTGAAGCTTTCTTT; cdr3_aa: CASSRGTADTEAFF
j_call: TRBJ2-7; d_call: .; clone_size: few; v_call: TRBV12-3/TRBV12-4; cdr3_nt: TGTGCCAGCAGTTTAGCGCTAGGGGGGATTCTCTACGAGCAGTACTTC; cdr3_aa: CASSLALGGILYEQYF
j_call: TRBJ2-5; d_call: .; clone_size: few; v_call: TRBV5-1; cdr3_nt: TGCGCCAGCAGCTTGATGCGACAGGAGAACAGGGCCCAGTACTTC; cdr3_aa: CASSLMRQENRAQYF
j_call: TRBJ1-1; d_call: .; clone_size: .; v_call: TRBV2; cdr3_nt: TGTGCCAGCTATTTTCAGGCCACTGAAGCTTTCTTT; cdr3_aa: CASYFQATEAFF
j_call: TRBJ2-1; d_call: TRBD2; clone_size: few; v_call: TRBV20-1; cdr3_nt: TGCAGTGCTAGTGCCGGACTAGCGGCTGAGCAGTTCTTC; cdr3_aa: CSASAGLAAEQFF
j_call: TRBJ1-2; d_call: TRBD1; clone_size: few; v_call: TRBV6-2/TRBV6-3; cdr3_nt: TGTGCCAGCAGCTTTCAGGGGGATGGCTACACCTTC; cdr3_aa: CASSFQGDGYTF
j_call: TRBJ2-7; d_call: .; clone_size: .; v_call: TRBV4-1; cdr3_nt: TGCGCCAGCAGCCAAGAGGAGACGAGTAGCTCCTACGAGCAGTACTTC; cdr3_aa: CASSQEETSSSYEQYF
j_call: TRBJ2-1; d_call: TRBD1; clone_size: few; v_call: TRBV7-2; cdr3_nt: TGTGCCAGCAGCTTAGTTAGGACAGGCTACAATGAGCAGTTCTTC; cdr3_aa: CASSLVRTGYNEQFF
j_call: TRBJ2-5; d_call: .; clone_size: few; v_call: TRBV27; cdr3_nt: TGTGCCAGCAGTTTATCGGACCTCCGAGGGGCCCAGTACTTC; cdr3_aa: CASSLSDLRGAQYF
j_call: TRBJ2-5; d_call: TRBD2; clone_size: .; v_call: TRBV27; cdr3_nt: TGTGCCAGCAGCCCCCACCTAGCGGGGGGGCCTGAGACCCAGTACTTC; cdr3_aa: CASSPHLAGGPETQYF
j_call: TRBJ2-7; d_call: .; clone_size: .; v_call: TRBV6-1; cdr3_nt: TGTGCCACCCAGAGGGGATTGTACTACGAGCAGTACTTC; cdr3_aa: CATQRGLYYEQYF
j_call: TRBJ2-3; d_call: .; clone_size: .; v_call: TRBV3-1; cdr3_nt: TGTGCCAGCAGCCAAGTAAGGGTCCGCGGCACAGATACGCAGTATTTT; cdr3_aa: CASSQVRVRGTDTQYF
j_call: TRBJ2-3; d_call: .; clone_size: few; v_call: TRBV28; cdr3_nt: TGTGCCAGCAGACAGGGATTCACAGATACGCAGTATTTT; cdr3_aa: CASRQGFTDTQYF
j_call: TRBJ2-5; d_call: .; clone_size: .; v_call: TRBV12-3/TRBV12-4; cdr3_nt: TGTGCCAGCAGTACCAGGTGGATCCAAGAGACCCAGTACTTC; cdr3_aa: CASSTRWIQETQYF
j_call: TRBJ2-3; d_call: .; clone_size: many; v_call: TRBV7-2; cdr3_nt: TGTGCCAGCAGCACACGGACAGATACGCAGTATTTT; cdr3_aa: CASSTRTDTQYF
j_call: TRBJ2-2; d_call: .; clone_size: few; v_call: TRBV7-8; cdr3_nt: TGTGCCAGCACCGTTTTTGGGGGGCTGAACACCGGGGAGCTGTTTTTT; cdr3_aa: CASTVFGGLNTGELFF
j_call: TRBJ2-7; d_call: .; clone_size: .; v_call: TRBV4-3; cdr3_nt: TGCGCCAGCAGCCAAGAGCCCCGTTCCATCTACTCCTACGAGCAGTACTTC; cdr3_aa: CASSQEPRSIYSYEQYF
j_call: TRBJ1-2; d_call: .; clone_size: few; v_call: TRBV24-1; cdr3_nt: TGTGCCACCAGTGAAGGGACTAACTATGGCTACACCTTC; cdr3_aa: CATSEGTNYGYTF
j_call: TRBJ1-4; d_call: .; clone_size: .; v_call: TRBV6-2/TRBV6-3; cdr3_nt: TGTGCCAGCAGAGGAGTATCGAATGAAAAACTGTTTTTT; cdr3_aa: CASRGVSNEKLFF
j_call: TRBJ1-6; d_call: .; clone_size: once; v_call: TRBV20-1; cdr3_nt: TGCAGTGCTAGAACATGGGAATATTCCACTAATTCACCCCTCCACTTT; cdr3_aa: CSARTWEYSTNSPLHF
j_call: TRBJ2-3; d_call: .; clone_size: .; v_call: TRBV15; cdr3_nt: TGTGCCACCAGCTTCGGGGGAGGAACAGATACGCAGTATTTT; cdr3_aa: CATSFGGGTDTQYF
j_call: TRBJ2-2; d_call: .; clone_size: once; v_call: TRBV20-1; cdr3_nt: TGCAGTGCTAGAGAACCCCACACCGGGGAGCTGTTTTTT; cdr3_aa: CSAREPHTGELFF
j_call: TRBJ2-5; d_call: TRBD2; clone_size: many; v_call: TRBV6-2/TRBV6-3; cdr3_nt: TGTGCCAGCAGCAATCTCAACGTAGCGGGGTGGAAAGAGACCCAGTACTTC; cdr3_aa: CASSNLNVAGWKETQYF
j_call: TRBJ1-1; d_call: .; clone_size: .; v_call: TRBV6-4; cdr3_nt: TGTGCCAGCAGTGAGTTCCCGGGTATGAACACTGAAGCTTTCTTT; cdr3_aa: CASSEFPGMNTEAFF
j_call: TRBJ2-7; d_call: TRBD1; clone_size: .; v_call: TRBV4-2; cdr3_nt: TGTGCCAGCAGCCAGGCTCGGACAGGATCCTACGAGCAGTACTTC; cdr3_aa: CASSQARTGSYEQYF
j_call: TRBJ2-1; d_call: TRBD1; clone_size: few; v_call: TRBV5-1; cdr3_nt: TGCGCCAGCAGCTCGTGGGACAGGGAAGGGGATGAGCAGTTCTTC; cdr3_aa: CASSSWDREGDEQFF
j_call: TRBJ2-3; d_call: .; clone_size: few; v_call: TRBV5-6; cdr3_nt: TGTGCCAGCAGCTTGAACGGCGGCACAGATACGCAGTATTTT; cdr3_aa: CASSLNGGTDTQYF
j_call: TRBJ1-1; d_call: .; clone_size: few; v_call: TRBV14; cdr3_nt: TGTGCCAGCAGCCAAGCTAAGGGGCGCGACGCTTTCTTT; cdr3_aa: CASSQAKGRDAFF
j_call: TRBJ2-7; d_call: .; clone_size: few; v_call: TRBV6-2/TRBV6-3; cdr3_nt: TGTGCCAGCAGTACCTCCAGGGTTGAGCAGTACTTC; cdr3_aa: CASSTSRVEQYF
j_call: TRBJ2-1; d_call: .; clone_size: .; v_call: TRBV4-1; cdr3_nt: TGCGCCAGCAGCCATCCGGGCCTCAAATTCTTC; cdr3_aa: CASSHPGLKFF